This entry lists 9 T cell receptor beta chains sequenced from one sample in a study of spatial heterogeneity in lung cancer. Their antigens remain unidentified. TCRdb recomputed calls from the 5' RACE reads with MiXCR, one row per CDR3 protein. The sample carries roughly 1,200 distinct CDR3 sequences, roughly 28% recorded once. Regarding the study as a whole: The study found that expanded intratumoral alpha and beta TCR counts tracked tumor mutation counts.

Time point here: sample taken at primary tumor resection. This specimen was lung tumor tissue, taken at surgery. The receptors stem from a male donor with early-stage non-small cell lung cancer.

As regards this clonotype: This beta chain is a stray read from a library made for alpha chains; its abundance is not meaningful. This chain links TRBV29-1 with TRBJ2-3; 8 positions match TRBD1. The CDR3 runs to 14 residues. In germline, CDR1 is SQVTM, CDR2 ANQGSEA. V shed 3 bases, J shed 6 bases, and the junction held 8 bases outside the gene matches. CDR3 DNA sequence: TGCAGCGTTGAGCCAGGGGGCCAGCAGGATACGCAGTATTTT. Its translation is CSVEPGGQQDTQYF.

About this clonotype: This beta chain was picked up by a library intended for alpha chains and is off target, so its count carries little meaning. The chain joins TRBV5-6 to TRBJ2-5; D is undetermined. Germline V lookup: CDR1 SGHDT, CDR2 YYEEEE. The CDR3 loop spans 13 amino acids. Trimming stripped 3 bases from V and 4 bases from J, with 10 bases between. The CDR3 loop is CASSSFSVETQYF. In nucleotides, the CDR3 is TGTGCCAGCAGCTCTTTTTCTGTAGAGACCCAGTACTTC.

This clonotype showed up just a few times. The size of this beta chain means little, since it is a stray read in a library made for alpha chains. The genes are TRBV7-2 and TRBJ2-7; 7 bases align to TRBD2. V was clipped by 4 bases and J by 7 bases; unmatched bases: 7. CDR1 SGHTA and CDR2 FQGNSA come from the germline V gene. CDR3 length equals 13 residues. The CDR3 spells CASSSILSGEQYF. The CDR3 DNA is TGTGCCAGCAGCTCTATCCTTAGCGGGGAGCAGTACTTC.

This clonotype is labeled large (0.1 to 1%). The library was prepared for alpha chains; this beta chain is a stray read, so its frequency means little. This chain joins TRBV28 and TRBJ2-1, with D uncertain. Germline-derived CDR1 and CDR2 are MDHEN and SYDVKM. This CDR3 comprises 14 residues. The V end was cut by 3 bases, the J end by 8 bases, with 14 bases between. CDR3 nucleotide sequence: TGTGCCAGCAGTTTTAGTGGCGTTATGGATGAGCAGTTCTTC. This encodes CASSFSGVMDEQFF.

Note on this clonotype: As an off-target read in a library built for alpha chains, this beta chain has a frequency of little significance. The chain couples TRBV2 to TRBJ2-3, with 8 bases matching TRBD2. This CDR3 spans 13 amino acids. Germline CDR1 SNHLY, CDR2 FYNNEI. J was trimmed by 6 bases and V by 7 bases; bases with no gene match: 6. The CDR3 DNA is TGTGCCAGCAATTGGCGGGAGGAGGATACGCAGTATTTT. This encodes CASNWREEDTQYF.

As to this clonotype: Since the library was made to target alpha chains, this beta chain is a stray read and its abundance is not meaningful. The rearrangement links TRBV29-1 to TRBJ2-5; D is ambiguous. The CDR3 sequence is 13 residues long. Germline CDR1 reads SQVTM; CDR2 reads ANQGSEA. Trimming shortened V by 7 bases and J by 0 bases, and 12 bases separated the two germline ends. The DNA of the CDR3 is TGCAGCGCCTTAGACGCATACCAAGAGACCCAGTACTTC. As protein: CSALDAYQETQYF.

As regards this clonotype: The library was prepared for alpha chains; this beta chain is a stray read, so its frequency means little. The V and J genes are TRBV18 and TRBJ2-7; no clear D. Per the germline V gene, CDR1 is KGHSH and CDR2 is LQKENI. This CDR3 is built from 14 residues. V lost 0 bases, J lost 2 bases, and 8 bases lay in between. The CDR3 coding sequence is TGTGCCAGCTCACCACCGGCCAGTCCCTACGAGCAGTACTTC. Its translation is CASSPPASPYEQYF. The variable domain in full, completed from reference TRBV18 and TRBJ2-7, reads NAGVMQNPRHLVRRRGQEARLRCSPMKGHSHVYWYRQLPEEGLKFMVYLQKENIIDESGMPKERFSAEFPKEGPSILRIQQVVRGDSAAYFCASSPPASPYEQYFGPGTRLTVT.

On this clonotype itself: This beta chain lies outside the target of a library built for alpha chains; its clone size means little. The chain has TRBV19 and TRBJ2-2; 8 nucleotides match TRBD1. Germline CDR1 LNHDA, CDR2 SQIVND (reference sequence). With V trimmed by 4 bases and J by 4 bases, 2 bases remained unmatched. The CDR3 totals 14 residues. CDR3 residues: CASSNRGSTGELFF. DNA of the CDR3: TGTGCCAGTAGTAACAGGGGGTCCACCGGGGAGCTGTTTTTT. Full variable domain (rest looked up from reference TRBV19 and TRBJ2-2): DGGITQSPKYLFRKEGQNVTLSCEQNLNHDAMYWYRQDPGQGLRLIYYSQIVNDFQKGDIAEGYSVSREKKESFPLTVTSAQKNPTAFYLCASSNRGSTGELFFGEGSRLTVL.

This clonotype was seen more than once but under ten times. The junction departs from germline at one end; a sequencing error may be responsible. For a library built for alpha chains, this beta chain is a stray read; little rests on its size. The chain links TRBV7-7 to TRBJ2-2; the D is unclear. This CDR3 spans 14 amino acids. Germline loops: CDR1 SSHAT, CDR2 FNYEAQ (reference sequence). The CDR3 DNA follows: TGTGCTAGCAGCTTAGGTGGATCCACCGGGGAGCTGTTTTTT. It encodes CASSLGGSTGELFF.